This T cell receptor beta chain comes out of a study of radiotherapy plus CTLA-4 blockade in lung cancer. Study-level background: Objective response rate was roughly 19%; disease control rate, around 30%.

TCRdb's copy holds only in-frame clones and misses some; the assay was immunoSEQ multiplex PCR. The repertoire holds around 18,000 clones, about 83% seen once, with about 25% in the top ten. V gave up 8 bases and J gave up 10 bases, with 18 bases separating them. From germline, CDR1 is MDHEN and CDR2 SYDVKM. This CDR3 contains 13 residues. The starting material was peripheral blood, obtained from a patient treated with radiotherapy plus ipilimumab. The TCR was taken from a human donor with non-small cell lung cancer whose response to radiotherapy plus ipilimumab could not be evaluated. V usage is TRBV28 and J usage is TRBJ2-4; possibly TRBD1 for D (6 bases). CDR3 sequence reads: CASAEVQGNIQYF. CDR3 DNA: TGTGCCAGCGCAGAGGTACAGGGTAATATTCAGTACTTC.